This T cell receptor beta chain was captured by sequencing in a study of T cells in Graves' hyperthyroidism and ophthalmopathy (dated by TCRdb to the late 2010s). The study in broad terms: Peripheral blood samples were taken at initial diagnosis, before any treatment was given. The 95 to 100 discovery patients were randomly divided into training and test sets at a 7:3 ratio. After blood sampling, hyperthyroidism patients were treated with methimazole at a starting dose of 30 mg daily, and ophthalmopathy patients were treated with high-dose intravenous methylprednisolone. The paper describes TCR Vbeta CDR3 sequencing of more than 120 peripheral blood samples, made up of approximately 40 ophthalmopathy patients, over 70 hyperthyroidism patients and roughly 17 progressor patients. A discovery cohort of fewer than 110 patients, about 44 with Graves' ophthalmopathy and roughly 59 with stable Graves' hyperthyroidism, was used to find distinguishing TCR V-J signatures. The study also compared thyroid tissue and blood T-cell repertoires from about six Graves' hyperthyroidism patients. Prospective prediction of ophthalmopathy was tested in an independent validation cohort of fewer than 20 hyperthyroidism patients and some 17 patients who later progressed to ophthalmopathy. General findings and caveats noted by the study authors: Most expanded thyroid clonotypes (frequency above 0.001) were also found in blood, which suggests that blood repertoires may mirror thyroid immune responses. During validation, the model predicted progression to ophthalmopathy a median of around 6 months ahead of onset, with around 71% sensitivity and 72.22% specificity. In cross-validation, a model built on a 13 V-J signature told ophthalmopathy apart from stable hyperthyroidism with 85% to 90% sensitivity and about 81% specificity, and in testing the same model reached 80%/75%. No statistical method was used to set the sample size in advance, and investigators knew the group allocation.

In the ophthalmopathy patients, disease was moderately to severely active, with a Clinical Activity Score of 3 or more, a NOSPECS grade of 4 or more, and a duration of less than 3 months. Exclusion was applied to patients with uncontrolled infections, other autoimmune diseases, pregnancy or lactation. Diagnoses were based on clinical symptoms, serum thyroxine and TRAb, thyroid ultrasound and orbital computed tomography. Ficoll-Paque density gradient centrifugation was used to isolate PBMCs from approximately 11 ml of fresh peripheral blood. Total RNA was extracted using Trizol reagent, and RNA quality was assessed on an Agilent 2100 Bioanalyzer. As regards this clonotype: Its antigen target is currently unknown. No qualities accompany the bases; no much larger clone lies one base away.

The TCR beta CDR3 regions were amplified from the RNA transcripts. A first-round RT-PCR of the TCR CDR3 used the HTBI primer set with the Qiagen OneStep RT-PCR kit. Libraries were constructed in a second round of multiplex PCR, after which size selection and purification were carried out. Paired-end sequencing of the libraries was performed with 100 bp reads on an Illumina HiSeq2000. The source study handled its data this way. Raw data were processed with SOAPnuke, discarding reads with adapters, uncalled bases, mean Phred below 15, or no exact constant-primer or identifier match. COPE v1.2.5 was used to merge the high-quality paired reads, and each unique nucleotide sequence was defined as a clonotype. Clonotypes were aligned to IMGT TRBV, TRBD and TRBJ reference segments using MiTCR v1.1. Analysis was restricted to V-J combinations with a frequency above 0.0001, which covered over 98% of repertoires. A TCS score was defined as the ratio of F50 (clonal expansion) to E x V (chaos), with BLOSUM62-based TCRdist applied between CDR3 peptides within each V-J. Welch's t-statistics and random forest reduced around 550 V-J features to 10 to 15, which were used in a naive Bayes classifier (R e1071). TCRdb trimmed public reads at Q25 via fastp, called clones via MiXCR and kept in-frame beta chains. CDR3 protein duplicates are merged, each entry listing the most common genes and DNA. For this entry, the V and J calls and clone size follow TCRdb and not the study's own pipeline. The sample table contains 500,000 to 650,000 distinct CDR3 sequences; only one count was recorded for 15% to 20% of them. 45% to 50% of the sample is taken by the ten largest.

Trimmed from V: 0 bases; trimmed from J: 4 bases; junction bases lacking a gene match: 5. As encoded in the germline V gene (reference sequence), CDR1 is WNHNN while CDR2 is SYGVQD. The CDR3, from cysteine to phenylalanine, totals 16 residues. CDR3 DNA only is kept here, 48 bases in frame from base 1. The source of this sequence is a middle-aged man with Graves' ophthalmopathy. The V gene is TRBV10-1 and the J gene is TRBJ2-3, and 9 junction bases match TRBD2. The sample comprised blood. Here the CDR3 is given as CASSESGSGGPDTQYF. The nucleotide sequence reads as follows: TGCGCCAGCAGTGAGTCTGGGAGCGGGGGGCCAGATACGCAGTATTTT.